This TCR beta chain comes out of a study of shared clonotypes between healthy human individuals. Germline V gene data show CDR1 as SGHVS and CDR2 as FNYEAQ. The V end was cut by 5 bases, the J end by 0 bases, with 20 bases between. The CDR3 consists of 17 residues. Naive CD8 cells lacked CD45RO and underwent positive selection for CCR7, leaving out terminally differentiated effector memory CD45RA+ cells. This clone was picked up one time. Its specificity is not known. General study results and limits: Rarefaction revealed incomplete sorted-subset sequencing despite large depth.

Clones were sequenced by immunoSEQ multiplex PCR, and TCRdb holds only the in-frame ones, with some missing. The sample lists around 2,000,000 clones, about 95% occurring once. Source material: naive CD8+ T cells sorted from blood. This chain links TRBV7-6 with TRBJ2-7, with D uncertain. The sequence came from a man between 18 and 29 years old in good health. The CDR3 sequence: CASSPFLSRTHSYEQYF. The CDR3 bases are TGTGCCAGCAGCCCTTTTCTATCTCGGACCCACTCCTACGAGCAGTACTTC.